This T cell receptor (beta chain) was profiled in a study of blood T cells in healthy people across ages. V lost 0 bases to trimming and J lost 0 bases; unmatched junction nucleotides: 6. Germline V gives CDR1 SGHRS, CDR2 YFSETQ. The CDR3 is made up of 18 amino acids. Then a second PCR, running about 7 to 11 cycles, was carried out with a sample-barcoded 5' primer and a J-beta primer mix. TCRdb redid the calling of the 5' RACE reads with MiXCR, one entry per CDR3 protein. The data contain 1.8 million or so distinct CDR3 sequences, roughly 43% of them singletons. The receptor comes from a human donor in good health. The V and J genes are TRBV5-1 and TRBJ2-6, with 7 bases matching TRBD2. The sequenced sample consisted of blood. The CDR3 here is CASSLGAGRASGANVLTF. CDR3 coding DNA: TGCGCCAGCAGCTTGGGGGCAGGGAGGGCCTCTGGGGCCAACGTCCTGACTTTC.